These T cell receptor beta chains were read from a single sample in a study of cytomegalovirus exposure and HLA in healthy donors. Method: immunoSEQ multiplex PCR; TCRdb's copy keeps in-frame clones and lacks some. The repertoire holds 150,000 to 200,000 clones, with around four fifths as singletons. Sample: PBMCs. These receptor sequences come from a woman aged 40 to 50 in good health and CMV-seronegative. Each CDR3 is given with its conserved first and last residue. Each record gives: J gene, V gene, D gene, clone size, CDR3 DNA, CDR3 protein. A D gene is named only where the DNA matches it firmly. Size tells how often a clone was seen (once, few, many) or the class of an expanded clone, and some rows leave it out.

TRBJ2-3 | TRBV7-2 | NA | NA | TGTGCCAGCAGCTTACTCATTGAGGCGCCTAGCACAGATACGCAGTATTTT | CASSLLIEAPSTDTQYF
TRBJ1-2 | TRBV30 | TRBD1 | NA | TGTGCCTGGAGTGTACCCGACAGGGCTGGCTACACCTTC | CAWSVPDRAGYTF
TRBJ2-1 | TRBV5-5 | TRBD2 | NA | TGTGCCAGCAGCTTGGCCCTCGGGGGGAGTAACTACAATGAGCAGTTCTTC | CASSLALGGSNYNEQFF
TRBJ2-5 | TRBV11-3 | NA | NA | TGTGCCAGCAGCTCGTCCTGGAGTGATGGAGAGACCCAGTACTTC | CASSSSWSDGETQYF
TRBJ1-2 | TRBV28 | TRBD1 | NA | TGTGCCAGCAGTTCCCGGAGGGGGCCGAGGGGCTACACCTTC | CASSSRRGPRGYTF
TRBJ2-5 | TRBV4-1 | TRBD1 | few | TGCGCCAGCAGCCACCCGGGACAGGGGGATCAAGAGACCCAGTACTTC | CASSHPGQGDQETQYF
TRBJ1-4 | TRBV6-1 | NA | NA | TGTGCCAGCAGTGAAGCTCTCGGGTTGGAGGAAAAACTGTTTTTT | CASSEALGLEEKLFF
TRBJ1-2 | TRBV29-1 | NA | NA | TGCAGCGTTGCGACAGGAGGTTATAGTGGCTACACCTTC | CSVATGGYSGYTF
TRBJ2-3 | TRBV6-6 | NA | NA | TGTGCCAGCAGACAGGGCACAGATACGCAGTATTTT | CASRQGTDTQYF
TRBJ2-1 | TRBV5-4 | NA | NA | TGTGCCAGCAGCTTGGAGCCTCCTAGCTACAATGAGCAGTTCTTC | CASSLEPPSYNEQFF
TRBJ2-1 | TRBV6-1 | NA | NA | TGTGCCAGCACCCCGGGTTCCTCCTACAATGAGCAGTTCTTC | CASTPGSSYNEQFF
TRBJ2-2 | TRBV11-3 | NA | NA | TGTGCCAGCAGCAGGGACTTTACCGGGGAGCTGTTTTTT | CASSRDFTGELFF
TRBJ1-4 | TRBV10-1 | TRBD1 | few | TGCGCCAGCACTGACCGGGACAGGGGGCAAAATAATGAAAAACTGTTTTTT | CASTDRDRGQNNEKLFF
TRBJ1-5 | TRBV7-2 | NA | NA | TGTGCCAGCAGCTTAGTGGAGGGGAATCAGCCCCAGCATTTT | CASSLVEGNQPQHF
TRBJ2-1 | TRBV19 | TRBD2 | NA | TGTGCCAGTAGTCGTCGCGGGAGCGGGAGCGGGTACAATGAGCAGTTCTTC | CASSRRGSGSGYNEQFF
TRBJ1-1 | TRBV11-1 | TRBD1 | NA | TGTGCCAGCAGCTATAGGGGGCAAGGATCTGAAGCTTTCTTT | CASSYRGQGSEAFF
TRBJ1-5 | TRBV6-6 | NA | NA | TGTGCCAGCAGTTACCTACAGGGTAGTGGCAATCAGCCCCAGCATTTT | CASSYLQGSGNQPQHF
TRBJ2-3 | TRBV5-1 | NA | NA | TGCGCCAGCAGCTTGGAGCGAGCGGATACGCAGTATTTT | CASSLERADTQYF
TRBJ1-6 | TRBV7-2 | NA | NA | TGTGCCAGCAGCCCCTGGCGCCCCGGGTTTTGGGATTCACCCCTCCACTTT | CASSPWRPGFWDSPLHF
TRBJ2-6 | TRBV30 | TRBD1 | NA | TGTGCCTGGAGCCGAGACAGGGTGATAGGACTTTTCTCTGGGGCCAACGTCCTGACTTTC | CAWSRDRVIGLFSGANVLTF
TRBJ2-1 | TRBV30 | TRBD2 | NA | TGTGCCTGGAGTAGAACCCTCGGGGGGAATGAGCAGTTCTTC | CAWSRTLGGNEQFF
TRBJ1-1 | TRBV21-1 | NA | NA | TGTGCCAGCAGCAAACGACGGCAGGGGGAAAACACTGAAGCTTTCTTT | CASSKRRQGENTEAFF